The 29 T cell receptor beta chains presented below share a single source sample, sequenced in a study of blood T cell repertoires in COVID-19. Libraries were prepared by immunoSEQ multiplex PCR; TCRdb keeps only in-frame clonotypes and omits some of them. The sample contains over 200,000 clones, 85% to 90% of which appear only once. Sequencing was done on a sample of peripheral blood. Source of these receptors: a woman between 55 and 75 years old with acute or convalescent COVID-19.

The chain couples TRBV3-1 (or the pseudogene TRBV3-2) to TRBJ2-2; 9 bases map to TRBD2. Germline CDR1 reads LGHDT; CDR2 reads YNNKEL (reference sequence). The CDR3 totals 17 residues. Losses at the gene ends were 2 bases for V and 1 base for J; bases not matched to a gene: 5. The CDR3 spells CASSQRAGGRNTGELFF. CDR3 in DNA: TGTGCCAGCAGCCAAAGAGCGGGAGGCCGGAACACCGGGGAGCTGTTTTTT.

This clone came up once. V usage is TRBV7-9 and J usage is TRBJ2-1; maybe TRBD2 (5 bases). Germline V CDR1 and CDR2: SEHNR, FQNEAQ (reference sequence). V shed 2 bases and J shed 7 bases, with 12 bases lying between them. The CDR3 extends over 14 amino acids. For the CDR3, the DNA is TGTGCCAGCAGCTTAATGTTGCCGGGGAATGAGCAGTTCTTC. It specifies CASSLMLPGNEQFF. Filled out from reference TRBV7-9 and TRBJ2-1, the complete variable domain reads DTGVSQNPRHKITKRGQNVTFRCDPISEHNRLYWYRQTLGQGPEFLTYFQNEAQLEKSRLLSDRFSAERPKGSFSTLEIQRTEQGDSAMYLCASSLMLPGNEQFFGPGTRLTVL.

The chain is built from TRBV19 and TRBJ2-2, with 7 bases matching TRBD2. From germline, CDR1 is LNHDA and CDR2 SQIVND (reference sequence). Losses at the gene ends were 3 bases for V and 0 bases for J; bases not matched to a gene: 4. The CDR3 loop spans 16 amino acids. The DNA of the CDR3 is TGTGCCAGTAGTATGACGGGGGGAACGAACACCGGGGAGCTGTTTTTT. Protein sequence: CASSMTGGTNTGELFF.

This chain joins TRBV3-1 (or the pseudogene TRBV3-2) and TRBJ1-5; 7 nucleotides match TRBD1. CDR1 and CDR2 (germline): LGHDT, YNNKEL (reference sequence). The V gene end was trimmed by 0 bases and the J gene end by 5 bases; junction bases not matched to a gene: 4. This CDR3 is built from 15 residues. The CDR3 nucleotides are TGTGCCAGCAGCCAAGAAGGGACAGCCCATCAGCCCCAGCATTTT. This translates into CASSQEGTAHQPQHF.

The chain uses TRBV9 and TRBJ2-2; 9 nucleotides line up with TRBD1. V lost 3 bases and J lost 3; bases outside the gene matches: 3. The germline CDR1 and CDR2 sequences are SGDLS and YYNGEE. The CDR3 runs to 15 residues. The CDR3 DNA reads TGTGCCAGCAGCGCACAGGGGGCGGACACCGGGGAGCTGTTTTTT. It is translated as CASSAQGADTGELFF.

V and J are TRBV5-1 and TRBJ2-5; no reliable D call. Germline V gives CDR1 SGHRS, CDR2 YFSETQ. V was clipped by 5 bases and J by 2 bases, with 4 bases between them. The CDR3 has 11 residues. The CDR3 coding sequence is TGCGCCAGCAGTCAGCAAGAGACCCAGTACTTC. Its protein is CASSQQETQYF.

The chain combines TRBV6-5 with TRBJ1-2; TRBD1 might be the D (5 bases). Looked up from germline, CDR1 is MNHEY and CDR2 is SVGAGI. CDR3 length: 13 amino acids. Trimming took off 5 bases at V and 4 bases at J, with 11 bases between the two ends. DNA of the CDR3: TGTGCCAGCAGTCGGGACGGGAGCTATGGCTACACCTTC. This codes for CASSRDGSYGYTF.

This clone was seen just once. The rearrangement uses TRBV6-1 and TRBJ2-1; 8 nucleotides align to TRBD2. V shed 3 bases and J 7 bases; nucleotides not matched to a gene: 11. The CDR3 is 16 residues long. Germline lookup yields CDR1 MNHNS and CDR2 SASEGT. This CDR3 reads CASSDPGGPQGNEQFF. Written as DNA, the CDR3 is TGTGCCAGCAGTGACCCGGGAGGGCCGCAGGGGAATGAGCAGTTCTTC.

As concerns this clone: One junction end disagrees with the germline gene, perhaps due to a read error. V and J are TRBV7-7 and TRBJ2-1, with 12 nucleotides matching TRBD2. Germline loops: CDR1 SSHAT, CDR2 FNYEAQ (reference sequence). The CDR3 is 17 amino acids. CDR3 in amino acids: CASSERLAGASYNEQFF. The CDR3 region has the DNA TGTGCTAGCAGCGAAAGACTAGCGGGGGCATCCTACAATGAGCAGTTCTTC.

This clone showed up just once. The CDR3 protein is CASGSGGRANEQFF. The CDR3 DNA follows: TGTGCCAGCGGATCGGGCGGGAGGGCAAATGAGCAGTTCTTC. The gene calls are TRBV6-5 and TRBJ2-1; 9 nucleotides match TRBD2. CDR3 length: 14 amino acids. Trimming removed 8 bases from V and 7 bases from J; junction bases left unmatched: 9. CDR1 and CDR2 from the germline V gene are MNHEY and SVGAGI.

This CDR3 reads CARGRRDSPLHF. The CDR3 nucleotides are TGTGCCAGAGGTAGGAGGGATTCACCCCTCCACTTT. The chain couples TRBV2 to TRBJ1-6; D not certain. CDR1 SNHLY and CDR2 FYNNEI come from the germline V gene. The CDR3 has 12 amino acids. Between the trimmed V and J ends, which lost 9 bases and 8 bases, there was a span of 11 bases.

This clone has a single count. This chain connects TRBV4-3 to TRBJ2-4; 7 positions match TRBD2. Trimming cost V 5 bases and J 8 bases; bases outside gene matches: 6. Per germline, CDR1 LGHNA and CDR2 YSLEER. CDR3 length: 13 amino acids. CDR3 sequence: CASSSLANDIQYF. In nucleotides, the CDR3 is TGCGCCAGCAGCTCACTAGCGAATGACATTCAGTACTTC.

The chain combines TRBV19 with TRBJ1-3; D remains ambiguous. In germline, CDR1 is LNHDA, CDR2 SQIVND (reference sequence). V was trimmed by 8 bases and J by 3 bases, leaving 11 bases between them. This CDR3 spans 13 amino acids. The CDR3 sequence is CASPGSLGNTIYF. Written as DNA, the CDR3 is TGTGCCAGTCCGGGAAGTCTTGGAAACACCATATATTTT.

The V and J genes are TRBV11-2 and TRBJ1-1, with a tentative D call TRBD1 (6 bases). CDR1 and CDR2 (germline): SGHAT, FQNNGV. The CDR3 is 17 residues long. The V end lost 1 base, the J end lost 0 bases, and 15 bases lay between the germline ends. The CDR3 DNA reads TGTGCCAGCAGCTTAGGGAACAGGGCCTTTTTGAACACTGAAGCTTTCTTT. Translating gives CASSLGNRAFLNTEAFF.

This chain links TRBV18 with TRBJ1-2, with 10 nucleotides matching TRBD1. The CDR3 length is 15 residues. The germline gives CDR1 KGHSH, CDR2 LQKENI. V lost 2 bases, J lost 7 bases, and 7 bases stayed unmatched. The CDR3 bases are TGTGCCAGCTCACCAGGGTCCTGGACAGGGGGTGGCTACACCTTC. This codes for CASSPGSWTGGGYTF.

J is TRBJ2-5 and V is TRBV4-2, with TRBD2 matching over 8 bases. There are 18 residues in the CDR3. In germline, CDR1 is LGHNA, CDR2 YNFKEQ. After removal of 1 base from V and 2 bases from J, the junction contained 12 bases not matched to a gene. The CDR3 protein is CASSQVDVVAGPQETQYF. As DNA, the CDR3 is TGTGCCAGCAGCCAAGTTGATGTGGTAGCGGGACCTCAAGAGACCCAGTACTTC.

V gene TRBV5-6 combines with J gene TRBJ1-5, with a weak D call TRBD1 (6 bases). CDR1 is SGHDT and CDR2 is YYEEEE in the germline V gene. The CDR3 is 15 residues long. Trimming left V 0 bases short and J 7 bases short, with 14 bases between. Here the CDR3 DNA reads TGTGCCAGCAGCTTGGGGCAGGGGTTTGAGCAGCCCCAGCATTTT. It translates to CASSLGQGFEQPQHF.

This chain links TRBV5-6 with TRBJ1-2; TRBD1 aligns across 7 bases. V shed 4 bases and J 1 base; nucleotides not matched to a gene: 7. Germline-derived CDR1 and CDR2 are SGHDT and YYEEEE. CDR3 size: 15 residues. DNA for the CDR3: TGTGCCAGCAGCCCCCGGGACAGCCTTAACTATGGCTACACCTTC. It is translated as CASSPRDSLNYGYTF. Full variable domain (remainder filled in from reference TRBV5-6 and TRBJ1-2): DAGVTQSPTHLIKTRGQQVTLRCSPKSGHDTVSWYQQALGQGPQFIFQYYEEEERQRGNFPDRFSGHQFPNYSSELNVNALLLGDSALYLCASSPRDSLNYGYTFGSGTRLTVV.

The rearrangement uses TRBV2 and TRBJ2-1; TRBD1 agrees at 7 bases. This CDR3 region has 15 residues. Germline assignment: CDR1 SNHLY and CDR2 FYNNEI. Trimming took 6 bases from V and 1 from J; bases not matched to a gene: 6. The CDR3 DNA follows: TGTGCCAGCAGGAGCCGGGACAGTTCCTACAATGAGCAGTTCTTC. As protein: CASRSRDSSYNEQFF.

The chain is built from TRBV4-3 and TRBJ2-4, with a possible D match to TRBD1 (6 bases). Trimming left V 0 bases short and J 6 bases short, with 15 bases between. Per germline, CDR1 LGHNA and CDR2 YSLEER. CDR3 length: 16 amino acids. The CDR3 sequence is CASSQEWGQGRNIQYF. In nucleotides, the CDR3 is TGCGCCAGCAGCCAAGAATGGGGGCAGGGTAGAAACATTCAGTACTTC.

The gene calls are TRBV4-3 and TRBJ1-2, with D perhaps matching TRBD1 (5 bases). The CDR3 sequence is 14 residues long. Per the germline V gene, CDR1 is LGHNA and CDR2 is YSLEER. With 1 base removed from V and 4 bases from J, the gap between germline ends came to 10 bases. The CDR3 DNA follows: TGCGCCAGCAGCCAAGTAGGGACTCTCTATGGCTACACCTTC. This sequence encodes CASSQVGTLYGYTF.

This rearrangement joins TRBV30 to TRBJ1-1; TRBD1 might be the D (6 bases). Trimming removed 6 bases from V and 2 bases from J, with 16 bases in between. The CDR3 has 14 amino acids. Germline values: CDR1 GTSNPN, CDR2 SVGIG (reference sequence). This chain's CDR3 is CACLDRRFNTEAFF. The DNA of the CDR3 is TGTGCCTGCCTGGACAGAAGATTTAACACTGAAGCTTTCTTT.

This clone was observed a few times. This sequence joins TRBV5-8 and TRBJ1-1, with no clear D. The CDR3 sequence is 14 residues long. Between the trimmed V and J ends, which lost 3 bases and 0 bases, there was a span of 9 bases. Looked up from germline, CDR1 is SGHTS and CDR2 is YDEGEE. CDR3 amino acids: CASSYDGVNTEAFF. CDR3 DNA sequence: TGTGCCAGCAGCTACGACGGAGTGAACACTGAAGCTTTCTTT.

The rearrangement joins TRBV11-3 to TRBJ1-5, with D maybe TRBD1 (5 bases). Germline V gene data show CDR1 as SGHNT and CDR2 as YENEEA. This CDR3 region has 14 residues. Trimming pared 8 bases from V and 5 bases from J, leaving 16 bases between. CDR3 amino acids: CASWQQVRHQPQHF. DNA for the CDR3: TGTGCCAGCTGGCAACAGGTGAGGCATCAGCCCCAGCATTTT.

The gene calls are TRBV3-1 (or the pseudogene TRBV3-2) and TRBJ1-4; a possible D gene is TRBD1 (5 bases). V was pared by 3 bases and J by 0 bases, with 11 bases between. Germline assignment: CDR1 LGHDT and CDR2 YNNKEL (reference sequence). The length of the CDR3 is 16 residues. CDR3 sequence: CASSHRGGATNEKLFF. CDR3 nucleotide sequence: TGTGCCAGCAGCCATCGGGGGGGTGCAACTAATGAAAAACTGTTTTTT.

The chain has TRBV6-5 and TRBJ1-6, with a possible D match to TRBD1 (6 bases). The V gene lost 2 bases and the J gene lost 9 bases, with 17 bases spanning the gap. CDR3 length: 16 amino acids. Looked up from germline, CDR1 is MNHEY and CDR2 is SVGAGI. The CDR3, as DNA: TGTGCCAGCAGTTACGGGGGAGGGGGTGGCGGTTCACCCCTCCACTTT. It translates to CASSYGGGGGGSPLHF.

The V and J genes are TRBV30 and TRBJ2-3, with 7 bases identical to TRBD2. After removal of 0 bases from V and 0 bases from J, the junction contained 3 bases not matched to a gene. The germline V gene has CDR1 GTSNPN and CDR2 SVGIG (reference sequence). The length of the CDR3 is 15 residues. CDR3 protein: CAWSVWRGSTDTQYF. The CDR3 DNA reads as TGTGCCTGGAGTGTTTGGCGGGGGAGCACAGATACGCAGTATTTT.

This chain uses TRBV29-1 with TRBJ2-4, with D unresolved. The length of the CDR3 is 12 residues. CDR1 is SQVTM, CDR2 ANQGSEA, per germline. V dropped 7 bases and J dropped 1 base, with 8 bases sitting between them. This CDR3 reads CSDPEAKNIQYF. DNA for the CDR3: TGCAGCGACCCCGAGGCCAAAAACATTCAGTACTTC.

This chain joins TRBV28 and TRBJ2-7; TRBD1 might be the D (6 bases). Germline V lookup: CDR1 MDHEN, CDR2 SYDVKM. CDR3 length: 13 residues. V was clipped by 2 bases and J by 6 bases, with 11 bases between them. The chain's CDR3 is CASSLQQGSEQYF. In nucleotides, the CDR3 is TGTGCCAGCAGTTTACAACAGGGTAGCGAGCAGTACTTC. The whole variable domain, remainder taken from reference TRBV28 and TRBJ2-7, is DVKVTQSSRYLVKRTGEKVFLECVQDMDHENMFWYRQDPGLGLRLIYFSYDVKMKEKGDIPEGYSVSREKKERFSLILESASTNQTSMYLCASSLQQGSEQYFGPGTRLTVT.